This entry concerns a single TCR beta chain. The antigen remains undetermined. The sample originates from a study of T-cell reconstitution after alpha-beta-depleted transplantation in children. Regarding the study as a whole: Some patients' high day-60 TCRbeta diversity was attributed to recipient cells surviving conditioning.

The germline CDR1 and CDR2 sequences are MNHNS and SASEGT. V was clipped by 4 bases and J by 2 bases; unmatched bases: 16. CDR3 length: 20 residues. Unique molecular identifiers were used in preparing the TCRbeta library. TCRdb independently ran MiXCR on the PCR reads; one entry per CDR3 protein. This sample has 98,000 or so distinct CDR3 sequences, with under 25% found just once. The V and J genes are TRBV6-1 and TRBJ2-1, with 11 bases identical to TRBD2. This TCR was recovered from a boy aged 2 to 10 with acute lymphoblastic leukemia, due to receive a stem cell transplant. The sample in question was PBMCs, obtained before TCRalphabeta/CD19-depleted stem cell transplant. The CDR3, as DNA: TGTGCCAGCAGTGCACACCTCGCCGGGACTAGCGGAGGGGCCTACAATGAGCAGTTCTTC. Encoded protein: CASSAHLAGTSGGAYNEQFF.